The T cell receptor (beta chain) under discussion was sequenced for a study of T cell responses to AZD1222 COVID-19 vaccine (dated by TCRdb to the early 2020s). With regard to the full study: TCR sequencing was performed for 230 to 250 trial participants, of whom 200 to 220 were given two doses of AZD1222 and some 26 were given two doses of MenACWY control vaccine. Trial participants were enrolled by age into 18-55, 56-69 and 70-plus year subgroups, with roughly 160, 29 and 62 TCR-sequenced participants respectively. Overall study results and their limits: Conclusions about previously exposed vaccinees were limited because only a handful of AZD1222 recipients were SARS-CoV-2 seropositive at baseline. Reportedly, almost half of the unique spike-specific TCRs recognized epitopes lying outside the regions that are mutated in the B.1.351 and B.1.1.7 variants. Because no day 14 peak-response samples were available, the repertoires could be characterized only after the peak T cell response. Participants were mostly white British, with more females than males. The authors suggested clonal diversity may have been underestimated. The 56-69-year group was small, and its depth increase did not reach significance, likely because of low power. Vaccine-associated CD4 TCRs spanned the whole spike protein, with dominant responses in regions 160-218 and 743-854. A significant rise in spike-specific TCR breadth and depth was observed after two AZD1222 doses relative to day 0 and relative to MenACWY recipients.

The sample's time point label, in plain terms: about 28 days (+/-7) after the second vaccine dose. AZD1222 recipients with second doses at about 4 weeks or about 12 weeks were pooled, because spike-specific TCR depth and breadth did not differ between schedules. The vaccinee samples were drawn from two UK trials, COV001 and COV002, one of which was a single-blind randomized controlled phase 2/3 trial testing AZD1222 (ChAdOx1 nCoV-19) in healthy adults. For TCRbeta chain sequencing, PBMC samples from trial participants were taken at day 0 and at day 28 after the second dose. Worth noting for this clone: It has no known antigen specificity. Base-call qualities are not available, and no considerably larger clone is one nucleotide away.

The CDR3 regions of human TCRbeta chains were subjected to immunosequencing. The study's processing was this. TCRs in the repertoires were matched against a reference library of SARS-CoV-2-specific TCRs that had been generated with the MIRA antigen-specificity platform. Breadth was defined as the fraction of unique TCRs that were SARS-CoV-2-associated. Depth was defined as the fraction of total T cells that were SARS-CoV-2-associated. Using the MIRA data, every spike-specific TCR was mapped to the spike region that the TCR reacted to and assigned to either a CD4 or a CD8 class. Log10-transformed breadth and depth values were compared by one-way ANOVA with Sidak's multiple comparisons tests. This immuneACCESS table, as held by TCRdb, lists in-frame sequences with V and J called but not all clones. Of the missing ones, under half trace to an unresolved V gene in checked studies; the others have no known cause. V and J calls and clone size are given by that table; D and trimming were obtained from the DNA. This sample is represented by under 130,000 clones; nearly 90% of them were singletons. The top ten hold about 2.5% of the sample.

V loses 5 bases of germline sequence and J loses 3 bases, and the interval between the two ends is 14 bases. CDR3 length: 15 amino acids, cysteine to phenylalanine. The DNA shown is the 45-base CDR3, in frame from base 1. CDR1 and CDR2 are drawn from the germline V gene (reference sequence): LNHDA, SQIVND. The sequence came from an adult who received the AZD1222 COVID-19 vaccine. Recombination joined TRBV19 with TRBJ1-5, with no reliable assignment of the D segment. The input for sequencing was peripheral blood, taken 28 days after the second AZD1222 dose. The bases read TGTGCCAGTAGTTTTACAAGCTGGGACAATCAGCCCCAGCATTTT. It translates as CASSFTSWDNQPQHF.